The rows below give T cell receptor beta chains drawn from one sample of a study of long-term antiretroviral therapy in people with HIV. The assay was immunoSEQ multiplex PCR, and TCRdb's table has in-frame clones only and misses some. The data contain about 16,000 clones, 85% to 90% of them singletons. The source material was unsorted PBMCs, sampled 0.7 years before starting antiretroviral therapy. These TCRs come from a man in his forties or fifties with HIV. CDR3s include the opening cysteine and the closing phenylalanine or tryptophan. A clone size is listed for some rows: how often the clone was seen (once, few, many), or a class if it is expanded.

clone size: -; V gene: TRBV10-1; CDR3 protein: CASRQSNTGELFF
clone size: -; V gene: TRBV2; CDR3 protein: CASSLTGNYGYTF
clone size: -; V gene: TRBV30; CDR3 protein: CAWSVQDRGGYTF
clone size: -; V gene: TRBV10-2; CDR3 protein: CASSKGGSTEAFF
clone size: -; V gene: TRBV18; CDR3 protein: CASQRVPSYEQYF
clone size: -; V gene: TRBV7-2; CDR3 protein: CASTRPAGGVDTQYF
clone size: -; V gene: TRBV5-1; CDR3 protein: CASSLEGHDSNQPQHF
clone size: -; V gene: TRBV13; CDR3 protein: CASSLGGGNTEAFF
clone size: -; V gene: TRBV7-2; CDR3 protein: CASSLEGPMGETQYF
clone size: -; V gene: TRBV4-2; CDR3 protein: CASSQVGNNQPQHF
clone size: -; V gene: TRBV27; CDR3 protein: CASSLSRTGTSGSWSSYEQYF
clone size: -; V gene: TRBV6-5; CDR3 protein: CASSYLRDPNNEQFF
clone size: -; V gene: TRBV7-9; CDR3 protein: CASSLFRGGGVGEQYF
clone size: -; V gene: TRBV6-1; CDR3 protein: CASKEMGLPYEQYF
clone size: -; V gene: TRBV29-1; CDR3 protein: CSVAQGHYGYTF
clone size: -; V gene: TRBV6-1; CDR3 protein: CASRHTGANQPQHF
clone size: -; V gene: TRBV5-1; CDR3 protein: CASSLLADSYNEQFF
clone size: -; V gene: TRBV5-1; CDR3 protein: CASSLLDRDAGELFF
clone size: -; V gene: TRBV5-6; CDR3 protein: CASSSRTARREQFF
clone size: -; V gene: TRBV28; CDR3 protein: CASSFGTSGGNEQFF
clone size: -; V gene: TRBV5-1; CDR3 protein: CASLEVTGELFF
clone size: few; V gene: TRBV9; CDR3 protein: CASSPRTGNTEAFF
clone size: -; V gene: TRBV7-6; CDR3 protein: CASSLELGSARQPQHF
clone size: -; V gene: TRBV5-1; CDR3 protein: CASSPTEGGEETQYF
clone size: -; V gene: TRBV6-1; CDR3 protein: CASSELAGSPYEQYF
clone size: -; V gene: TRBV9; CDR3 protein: CASSLIPGQGGNEQFF
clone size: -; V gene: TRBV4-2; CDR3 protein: CASSQDGLAGDNEQFF
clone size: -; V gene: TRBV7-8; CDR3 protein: CASSLEPNYGYTF
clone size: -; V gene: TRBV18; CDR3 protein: CASSLQIPGQANEKLFF
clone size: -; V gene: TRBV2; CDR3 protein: CATLTGGLGNEQFF
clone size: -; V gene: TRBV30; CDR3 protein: CAWSVPGGGYEQYF
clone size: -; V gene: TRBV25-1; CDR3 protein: CASTKGGGFEKLFF
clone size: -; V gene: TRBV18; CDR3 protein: CASSQQTGSGNSPLHF
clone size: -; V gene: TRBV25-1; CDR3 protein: CASGTTQYF
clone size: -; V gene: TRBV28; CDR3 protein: CASSPGQIYGYTF
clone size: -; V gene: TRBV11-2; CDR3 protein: CASSLDSGYGYTF
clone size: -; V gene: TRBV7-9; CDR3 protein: CASSLTTRNSGRPDTQYF
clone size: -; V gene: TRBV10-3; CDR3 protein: CAKQTWGNEQFF
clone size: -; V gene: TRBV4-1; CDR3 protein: CASSQDFRGFGYEQYF
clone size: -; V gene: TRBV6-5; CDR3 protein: CASSYSTSRETQYF
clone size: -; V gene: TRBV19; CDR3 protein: CASSIGVSGETQYF
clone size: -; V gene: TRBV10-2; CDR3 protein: CASRTGASSGNTIYF
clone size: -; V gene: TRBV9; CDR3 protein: CASSGGLADTGELFF
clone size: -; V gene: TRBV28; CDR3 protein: CASSTRDRRWTQETQYF
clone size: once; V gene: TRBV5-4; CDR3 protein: CASSSSQGYQETQYF